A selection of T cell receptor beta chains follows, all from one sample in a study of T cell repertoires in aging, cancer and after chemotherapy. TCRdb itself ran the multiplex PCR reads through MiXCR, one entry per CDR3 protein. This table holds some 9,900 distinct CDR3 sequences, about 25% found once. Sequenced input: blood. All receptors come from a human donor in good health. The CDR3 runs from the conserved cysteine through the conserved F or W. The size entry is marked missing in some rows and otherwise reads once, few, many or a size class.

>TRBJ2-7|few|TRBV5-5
CASSSGTSSYEQYF
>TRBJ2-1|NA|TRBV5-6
CASSRAVDRYNEQFF
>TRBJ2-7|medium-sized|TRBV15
CATSARRESYEQYF
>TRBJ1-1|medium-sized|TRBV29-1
CSVQGGTEAFF
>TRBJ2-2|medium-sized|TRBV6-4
CASSDSSDTGELFF
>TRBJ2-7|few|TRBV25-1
CASSDRVGYEQYF
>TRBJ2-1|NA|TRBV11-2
CATSEVAGETTGQFF
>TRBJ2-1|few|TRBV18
CASSPWTADSYNEQFF
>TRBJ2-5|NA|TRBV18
CASSPGLRQETQYF
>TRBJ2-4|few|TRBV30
CAWSVKGVAKNIQYF
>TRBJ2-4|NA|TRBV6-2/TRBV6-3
CATTGQGVSQYF
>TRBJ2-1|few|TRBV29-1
CSPPERTSGDSYNEQFF
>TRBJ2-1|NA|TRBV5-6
CASSLEGGRVYEQFF